A selection of T cell receptor beta chains follows, all from one sample in a study of shared clonotypes between healthy human individuals. Clones were sequenced by immunoSEQ multiplex PCR, and TCRdb holds only the in-frame ones, with some missing. The sample contains about 2.2 million clones, under 95% of which appear only once. Sequencing was done on a sample of naive CD8+ T cells from PBMCs. These receptor sequences come from a man aged 18 to 30 in good health. Some clones in this sample may be carry-over from other donors' samples. The CDR3 runs from the conserved cysteine through the conserved F or W. A D gene is named only where the DNA matches it firmly. Some rows have no size entry. The others give once, few or many, or a class for an expanded clone.

d_call j_call v_call clone_size cdr3_aa cdr3_nt
. TRBJ2-1 TRBV5-1 . CASSSPGGVVRSYNEQFF TGCGCCAGCAGCTCCCCCGGCGGGGTTGTGCGCTCCTACAATGAGCAGTTCTTC
. TRBJ2-1 TRBV7-9 . CASSSRASVNEQFF TGTGCCAGCAGCAGTAGGGCTAGCGTCAATGAGCAGTTCTTC
TRBD2 TRBJ2-1 TRBV27 . CASGLAGGGEQFF TGTGCCAGCGGGCTAGCGGGAGGTGGTGAGCAGTTCTTC
TRBD1 TRBJ2-7 TRBV11-2 . CASSLAGQGAYEQYF TGTGCCAGCAGCTTAGCTGGTCAGGGGGCTTACGAGCAGTACTTC
TRBD2 TRBJ2-1 TRBV19 . CASSIVGLAGGSSYNEQFF TGTGCCAGTAGTATAGTAGGGCTAGCGGGAGGGAGCTCCTACAATGAGCAGTTCTTC
. TRBJ1-5 TRBV4-2 . CASSQAGITRVSNQPQHF TGTGCCAGCAGCCAAGCGGGGATCACCAGGGTAAGCAATCAGCCCCAGCATTTT
. TRBJ1-1 TRBV7-9 . CASSPPMSTEAFF TGTGCCAGCAGCCCGCCCATGAGCACTGAAGCTTTCTTT
TRBD2 TRBJ2-1 TRBV7-6 . CASSLDGGSGRYGEQFF TGTGCCAGCAGCTTAGACGGGGGTAGCGGGAGATACGGTGAGCAGTTCTTC
. TRBJ2-1 TRBV7-8 . CASSLASRVHEQFF TGTGCCAGCAGCTTAGCTTCCAGAGTCCATGAGCAGTTCTTC
. TRBJ2-2 TRBV7-2 . CASSPEFGELFF TGTGCCAGCAGCCCCGAGTTTGGGGAGCTGTTTTTT
TRBD2 TRBJ2-2 TRBV29-1 . CSAHGLAGGGTGELFF TGCAGCGCCCATGGACTAGCGGGAGGGGGCACCGGGGAGCTGTTTTTT
TRBD1 TRBJ1-2 TRBV28 . CASSPRAGQGHGYTF TGTGCCAGCAGTCCCCGTGCCGGACAGGGCCACGGCTACACCTTC
TRBD2 TRBJ2-1 TRBV28 . CVSSQTSGSSEQFF TGTGTCAGCAGTCAGACTAGCGGGAGTAGTGAGCAGTTCTTC
. TRBJ1-1 TRBV27 . CASSLSIEGDTEAFF TGTGCCAGCAGTTTATCGATTGAGGGAGACACTGAAGCTTTCTTT
. TRBJ1-2 TRBV9 . CASSSGSGTFGYTF TGTGCCAGCAGCTCCGGATCCGGGACATTTGGCTACACCTTC
TRBD2 TRBJ2-6 TRBV4-1 . CASSLGRAGGPGANVLTF TGCGCCAGCAGCCTAGGGAGAGCGGGAGGGCCTGGGGCCAACGTCCTGACTTTC
. TRBJ1-1 TRBV6-5 few CASSYGEDTEAFF TGTGCCAGCAGTTACGGGGAAGACACCGAAGCTTTCTTT
. TRBJ2-7 TRBV5-1 . CASSLNRDYEQYF TGCGCCAGCAGCTTGAACAGGGACTACGAGCAGTACTTC
. TRBJ2-3 TRBV2 . CASSPLQTDNTDTQYF TGTGCCAGCAGTCCTCTTCAGACAGATAATACAGATACGCAGTATTTT
. TRBJ2-2 TRBV19 . CASNRDREGTGELFF TGTGCCAGTAATAGAGACAGGGAGGGCACCGGGGAGCTGTTTTTT
TRBD1 TRBJ2-5 TRBV6-5 . CASSYRTGVETQYF TGTGCCAGCAGTTACCGCACAGGGGTAGAGACCCAGTACTTC
. TRBJ1-1 TRBV19 . CASSMGPTEAFF TGTGCCAGTAGTATGGGTCCCACTGAAGCTTTCTTT
. TRBJ2-5 TRBV28 . CASSPPQLEMRETQYF TGTGCCAGCAGCCCCCCTCAGCTGGAGATGCGAGAGACCCAGTACTTC
TRBD1 TRBJ2-5 TRBV7-9 . CASSLRAGGGETQYF TGTGCCAGCAGCTTACGGGCAGGGGGCGGGGAGACCCAGTACTTC
. TRBJ1-4 TRBV6-5 . CASSYSRGVGEKLFF TGTGCCAGCAGTTACTCGCGAGGGGTCGGTGAAAAACTGTTTTTT
. TRBJ2-3 TRBV15 . CATSRGHGDADTQYF TGTGCCACCAGCAGAGGACATGGGGATGCAGATACGCAGTATTTT
. TRBJ1-1 TRBV6-5 once CASTGGTEAFF TGTGCCAGCACCGGGGGCACTGAAGCTTTCTTT
. TRBJ1-4 TRBV13 . CASRRVFGGAGVNDEKLFF TGTGCCAGCAGACGCGTATTTGGGGGCGCGGGGGTTAACGATGAAAAACTGTTTTTT
TRBD2 TRBJ2-1 TRBV9 . CASSASGRSYNEQFF TGTGCCAGCAGCGCGAGCGGGAGGTCCTACAATGAGCAGTTCTTC
. TRBJ2-7 TRBV5-1 . CASSLAPFAGSYEQYF TGCGCCAGCAGCTTGGCCCCCTTCGCAGGTTCCTACGAGCAGTACTTC
. TRBJ2-7 TRBV9 . CASSVAQGGEQYF TGTGCCAGCAGCGTAGCTCAGGGGGGCGAGCAGTACTTC
TRBD1 TRBJ1-1 TRBV5-1 . CASSPRRQGGDTEAFF TGCGCCAGCAGCCCTCGTAGACAGGGTGGAGACACTGAAGCTTTCTTT
. TRBJ2-7 TRBV10-3 . CAISESGIFHEQYF TGTGCCATCAGTGAGTCAGGGATCTTCCACGAGCAGTACTTC
TRBD2 TRBJ2-3 TRBV7-9 . CASSYQAGLNTDTQYF TGTGCCAGCAGCTACCAAGCGGGGTTGAACACAGATACGCAGTATTTT
. TRBJ2-7 TRBV27 . CASSLTGWDEQYF TGTGCCAGCAGCCTCACTGGTTGGGACGAGCAGTACTTC
. TRBJ1-2 TRBV6-1 . CASSVGAYGYTF TGTGCCAGCAGTGTAGGGGCCTATGGCTACACCTTC
. TRBJ2-3 TRBV6-1 . CASRGTLRTDTQYF TGTGCCAGCAGGGGGACTCTCCGCACAGATACGCAGTATTTT
. TRBJ2-1 TRBV4-1 . CASSQSGTYNEQFF TGCGCCAGCAGCCAATCCGGGACCTACAATGAGCAGTTCTTC
TRBD1 TRBJ2-7 TRBV4-3 . CASSQVWGQGYEQYF TGCGCCAGCAGCCAAGTCTGGGGACAGGGCTACGAGCAGTACTTC
TRBD1 TRBJ2-7 TRBV5-8 . CASSRYGTGGDEQYF TGTGCCAGCAGCCGCTACGGGACAGGGGGCGACGAGCAGTACTTC
TRBD2 TRBJ2-1 TRBV7-6 . CASSSSLAGGYNEQFF TGTGCCAGCAGCTCAAGTCTAGCGGGAGGTTACAATGAGCAGTTCTTC
. TRBJ2-1 TRBV7-6 . CASSLGLEGRSYNEQFF TGTGCCAGCAGCTTAGGGTTAGAGGGGCGCTCCTACAATGAGCAGTTCTTC
. TRBJ2-7 TRBV30 . CAWSLSYEQYF TGTGCCTGGAGTTTGTCCTACGAGCAGTACTTC
TRBD1 TRBJ2-2 TRBV19 . CATRQGENTGELFF TGTGCCACGAGACAGGGGGAAAACACCGGGGAGCTGTTTTTT
TRBD2 TRBJ2-1 TRBV2 . CASRLAATSTYNEQFF TGTGCCAGCAGACTAGCGGCCACCTCCACCTACAATGAGCAGTTCTTC
. TRBJ1-1 TRBV5-1 once CASSGEVRNTEAFF TGCGCCAGCAGCGGAGAAGTAAGAAACACTGAAGCTTTCTTT
TRBD1 TRBJ1-2 TRBV28 . CASSSRDRPTEVYTF TGTGCCAGCAGTTCCCGGGACAGGCCGACCGAGGTCTACACCTTC
TRBD2 TRBJ2-3 TRBV5-1 . CASSLVSSGRGDTQYF TGCGCCAGCAGCTTGGTATCTAGCGGGAGGGGAGATACGCAGTATTTT
TRBD2 TRBJ2-7 TRBV9 once CASSAGLGLDEQYF TGTGCCAGCAGCGCGGGACTAGGCTTGGACGAGCAGTACTTC
TRBD2 TRBJ2-3 TRBV9 . CASSAMGTSVDTQYF TGTGCCAGCAGCGCGATGGGGACTAGCGTGGATACGCAGTATTTT
TRBD1 TRBJ1-2 TRBV6-5 . CASSYTLTGYGYTF TGTGCCAGCAGTTACACCCTGACAGGGTATGGCTACACCTTC
. TRBJ2-1 TRBV2 . CATSQMTGVAQQFF TGTGCCACCAGCCAGATGACGGGAGTAGCGCAGCAGTTCTTC
TRBD2 TRBJ2-3 TRBV7-3 . CASSLTAGGMADTQYF TGTGCCAGCAGCTTAACGGCGGGAGGGATGGCAGATACGCAGTATTTT
. TRBJ1-5 TRBV28 . CASSLRGSWGNQPQHF TGTGCCAGCAGTTTAAGGGGCTCCTGGGGCAATCAGCCCCAGCATTTT
TRBD2 TRBJ2-1 TRBV6-5 . CASSYETSGRNEQFF TGTGCCAGCAGTTACGAGACTAGCGGGAGGAATGAGCAGTTCTTC
TRBD2 TRBJ2-1 TRBV5-4 . CASSWTTSGHYNEQFF TGTGCCAGCAGCTGGACGACTAGCGGACACTACAATGAGCAGTTCTTC
. TRBJ2-5 TRBV6-1 . CASSEGAYLQETQYF TGTGCCAGCAGTGAGGGCGCCTACCTCCAAGAGACCCAGTACTTC
. TRBJ1-1 TRBV19 . CASSIEDRPTNTEAFF TGTGCCAGTAGTATAGAAGACAGGCCAACTAACACTGAAGCTTTCTTT
. TRBJ2-1 TRBV7-9 . CASSSRTQTGLYSYNEQFF TGTGCCAGCAGCTCCCGAACCCAAACGGGACTCTACTCCTACAATGAGCAGTTCTTC